This is a list of T cell receptor beta chains from one sample in a study of T cell responses to AZD1222 COVID-19 vaccine. Method: immunoSEQ multiplex PCR; TCRdb's copy keeps in-frame clones and lacks some. Of about 110,000 clones in the sample, about 88% were seen once. The sequencing here drew on peripheral blood, taken on day 0 of AZD1222 vaccination. The receptors were sampled from an adult in good health. The CDR3 runs from the conserved cysteine through the conserved F or W. The D gene is left open where the match is weak. Rows may omit the clone size; those that give it use once, few, many or a size class.

d_gene,v_gene,j_gene,abundance,CDR3nt,CDR3aa
.,TRBV7-6,TRBJ1-1,.,TGTGCCAGCAGCCAGGAACCAGGGGTCACTGAAGCTTTCTTT,CASSQEPGVTEAFF
.,TRBV25-1,TRBJ1-1,.,TGTGCCAGCAGTGACCTCATGGGGAACACTGAAGCTTTCTTT,CASSDLMGNTEAFF
TRBD1,TRBV14,TRBJ2-7,.,TGTGCCAGCAGCCCAGAGGGGGCAGGGCGCAACGAGCAGTACTTC,CASSPEGAGRNEQYF
.,TRBV18,TRBJ2-1,.,TGTGCCAGCTCACCTAATCATTCCGAGCAGTTCTTC,CASSPNHSEQFF
TRBD1,TRBV9,TRBJ1-1,.,TGTGCCAGCAGTCCCCCCGCGGGCAGGGGGACTGAAGCTTTCTTT,CASSPPAGRGTEAFF
TRBD2,TRBV7-9,TRBJ2-3,once,TGTGCCAGCAGCTTAGGGTCTAGCGGGAGAACTGATACGCAGTATTTT,CASSLGSSGRTDTQYF
TRBD1,TRBV25-1,TRBJ2-7,.,TGTGCCAGCAGCGGGACAGGGTTAGGGGCTTACGAGCAGTACTTC,CASSGTGLGAYEQYF
.,TRBV11-3,TRBJ2-1,once,TGTGCCAGCAGCGACCAACAGCTAGGACGGCAGTTCTTC,CASSDQQLGRQFF
TRBD1,TRBV2,TRBJ1-4,.,TGTGCCAGCGTCCCCGGGACAGTGATGGAAAAACTGTTTTTT,CASVPGTVMEKLFF
.,TRBV6-5,TRBJ2-6,once,TGTGCCACCAAGGGGTCCGGGGCCAACGTCCTGACTTTC,CATKGSGANVLTF
.,TRBV19,TRBJ1-6,.,TGTGCCAGTAGTATTAGTAATTCACCCCTCCACTTT,CASSISNSPLHF
TRBD1,TRBV12-5,TRBJ2-1,.,TGTGCTAGTGGTTTGGACAGGGGTTCCTACAATGAGCAGTTCTTC,CASGLDRGSYNEQFF
TRBD1,TRBV3-1/TRBV3-2,TRBJ1-1,.,TGTGCCAGCAGCCCAGGGGGGTACACTGAAGCTTTCTTT,CASSPGGYTEAFF
TRBD2,TRBV19,TRBJ2-2,.,TGTGCCAGTAACGTCGGGAGGGCCGGCGGGAACACCGGGGAGCTGTTTTTT,CASNVGRAGGNTGELFF
TRBD2,TRBV6-6,TRBJ2-5,.,TGTGCCAGCAGCCCCCTAGCGGGAGCTGGGGAGACCCAGTACTTC,CASSPLAGAGETQYF
.,TRBV28,TRBJ1-1,.,TGTGCCAGCAGTTTGACAGTCAACACTGAAGCTTTCTTT,CASSLTVNTEAFF
TRBD1,TRBV6-5,TRBJ1-5,few,TGTGCCAGCGGGGGGACAGGGGGCGGCAATCAGCCCCAGCATTTT,CASGGTGGGNQPQHF
.,TRBV21-1,TRBJ1-3,.,TGTGCCAGCAGACACGGGACCCGGAATGGAAACACCATATATTTT,CASRHGTRNGNTIYF
.,TRBV12-3/TRBV12-4,TRBJ2-7,.,TGTGCCAGCAGTCCCGGATTGACAGGACTTTCCTTC,CASSPGLTGLSF
.,TRBV11-3,TRBJ1-1,.,TGTGCCAGCAGCTTAAGGGGGGCCCGGGCTTTCTTT,CASSLRGARAFF
.,TRBV5-4,TRBJ1-1,.,TGTGCCAGCAGCGGGGGGGTCTTGAAGAACACTGAAGCTTTCTTT,CASSGGVLKNTEAFF
.,TRBV7-9,TRBJ1-1,.,TGTGCCAGCACCTCCGTGGGGGGAACGAACACTGAAGCTTTCTTT,CASTSVGGTNTEAFF
TRBD2,TRBV4-1,TRBJ2-6,.,TGCGCCAGCAGCCCAGCGGGGTCTGGGGCCAACGTCCTGACTTTC,CASSPAGSGANVLTF
TRBD2,TRBV5-4,TRBJ2-1,.,TGTGCCAGCAGCTCCTCGGGACTAGCGGGAATCTACAATGAGCAGTTCTTC,CASSSSGLAGIYNEQFF
TRBD1,TRBV14,TRBJ2-7,.,TGTGCCAGCAGCCAACTTAGGGACAGGGGCTACGAGCAGTACTTC,CASSQLRDRGYEQYF
.,TRBV24-1,TRBJ1-2,.,TGTGCCACCAGTGATAATGGCCTGGGGGGGCGGACTTATGGCTACACCTTC,CATSDNGLGGRTYGYTF
TRBD2,TRBV14,TRBJ2-7,.,TGTGCCAGCAGCCAACCCGGGACTAGCGAGTACGAGCAGTACTTC,CASSQPGTSEYEQYF
TRBD2,TRBV24-1,TRBJ2-5,.,TGTGCCACCAGTGATGGGACTAGCGGGAACCTCGAGGCCCAGTACTTC,CATSDGTSGNLEAQYF
.,TRBV7-9,TRBJ1-1,.,TGTGCCAGCAGCTTGGGACAGAACACTGAAGCTTTCTTT,CASSLGQNTEAFF